This T cell receptor beta chain emerged from a study of shared clonotypes between healthy human individuals. Measured with immunoSEQ multiplex PCR; TCRdb has only the in-frame clones, and not every one. The sample includes 2 million to 2.5 million clones, 95% seen only once; the top ten take roughly 0.13%. This CDR3 has 17 residues. CDR1 and CDR2 from the germline V gene are MGHRA and YSYEKL. The J segment lost 3 bases and the V segment lost 0 bases, leaving 7 bases of the junction unmatched. The material sequenced was naive CD4+ T cells sorted from blood. Subset meaning: CD45RA+ positively selected. The V and J genes are TRBV4-1 and TRBJ2-1, with TRBD1 matching 8 bases. This TCR was sampled from a man aged 18 to 29 in good health. CDR3 in amino acids: CASSQDPGQGYYNEQFF. CDR3 bases: TGCGCCAGCAGCCAAGATCCTGGACAGGGATACTACAATGAGCAGTTCTTC.